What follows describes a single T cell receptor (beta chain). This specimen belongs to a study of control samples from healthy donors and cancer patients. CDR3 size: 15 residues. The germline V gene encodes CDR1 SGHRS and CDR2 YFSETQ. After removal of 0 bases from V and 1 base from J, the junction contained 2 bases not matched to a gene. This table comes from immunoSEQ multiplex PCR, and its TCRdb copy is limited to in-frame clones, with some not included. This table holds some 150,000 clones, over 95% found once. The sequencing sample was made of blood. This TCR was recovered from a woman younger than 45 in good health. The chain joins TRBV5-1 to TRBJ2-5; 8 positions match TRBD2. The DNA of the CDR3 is TGCGCCAGCAGCTTGGCGACTAGCGTCCAAGAGACCCAGTACTTC. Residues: CASSLATSVQETQYF. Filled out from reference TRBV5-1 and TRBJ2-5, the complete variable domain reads KAGVTQTPRYLIKTRGQQVTLSCSPISGHRSVSWYQQTPGQGLQFLFEYFSETQRNKGNFPGRFSGRQFSNSRSEMNVSTLELGDSALYLCASSLATSVQETQYFGPGTRLLVL.